The rows below give T cell receptor beta chains drawn from one sample of a study of T cell responses to AZD1222 COVID-19 vaccine. Repertoires were generated with immunoSEQ multiplex PCR, while TCRdb's copy carries only in-frame clones and drops some. There are 120,000 to 150,000 clones in the sample; approximately 90% occur only once, and about 1.9% lies in the top ten. Sequencing was performed on peripheral blood, taken 28 days after the second AZD1222 dose. All receptors come from an adult who received the AZD1222 COVID-19 vaccine. CDR3s include the opening cysteine and the closing phenylalanine or tryptophan. A D gene is named only where the DNA matches it firmly. Clone size, where shown, is once, few, many, or a class for clones that have expanded.

clone size: .; V gene: TRBV9; J gene: TRBJ1-2; D gene: .; CDR3 DNA: TGTGCCAGCAGCCCAGGCTCAGCTAACTATGGCTACACCTTC; CDR3 protein: CASSPGSANYGYTF
clone size: .; V gene: TRBV7-9; J gene: TRBJ1-4; D gene: TRBD1; CDR3 DNA: TGTGCCAGCAGCCCCGGCGGACAGGGACGCGGCGAAAAACTGTTTTTT; CDR3 protein: CASSPGGQGRGEKLFF
clone size: .; V gene: TRBV12-3/TRBV12-4; J gene: TRBJ1-1; D gene: .; CDR3 DNA: TGTGCCAGCCGGGGCAGACCGAACACTGAAGCTTTCTTT; CDR3 protein: CASRGRPNTEAFF
clone size: .; V gene: TRBV3-1/TRBV3-2; J gene: TRBJ2-1; D gene: TRBD2; CDR3 DNA: TGTGCCAGCAGCCAAGGCCCGGGGACTAGCGGGGGATTTGAGCAGTTCTTC; CDR3 protein: CASSQGPGTSGGFEQFF
clone size: .; V gene: TRBV15; J gene: TRBJ1-2; D gene: TRBD1; CDR3 DNA: TGTGCCACCAGCCCAGGGGGCGGGGGCTACACCTTC; CDR3 protein: CATSPGGGGYTF
clone size: .; V gene: TRBV3-1/TRBV3-2; J gene: TRBJ1-5; D gene: .; CDR3 DNA: TGTGCCAGCAGCCAAGACGTGGGGCCCCAGCATTTT; CDR3 protein: CASSQDVGPQHF
clone size: .; V gene: TRBV5-4; J gene: TRBJ1-6; D gene: TRBD1; CDR3 DNA: TGTGCCAGCAGCTCAGACAGGGGTGGAAGAAGCTCCTATAATTCACCCCTCCACTTT; CDR3 protein: CASSSDRGGRSSYNSPLHF
clone size: .; V gene: TRBV5-1; J gene: TRBJ1-2; D gene: .; CDR3 DNA: TGCGCCAGCAGCTTGACCAGGGGAGTAGACTATGGCTACACCTTC; CDR3 protein: CASSLTRGVDYGYTF
clone size: .; V gene: TRBV7-2; J gene: TRBJ2-1; D gene: TRBD2; CDR3 DNA: TGTGCCAGCAGCTTAGCGTCGTCTAGCGGTTACAATGAGCAGTTCTTC; CDR3 protein: CASSLASSSGYNEQFF
clone size: .; V gene: TRBV11-3; J gene: TRBJ2-4; D gene: .; CDR3 DNA: TGTGCCAGCAGCCCGGAAGGGGGCATTCAGTACTTC; CDR3 protein: CASSPEGGIQYF
clone size: .; V gene: TRBV18; J gene: TRBJ1-1; D gene: TRBD1; CDR3 DNA: TGTGCCAGCTCACCACCTACAGGGGGGAACACTGAAGCTTTCTTT; CDR3 protein: CASSPPTGGNTEAFF
clone size: .; V gene: TRBV6-5; J gene: TRBJ1-4; D gene: .; CDR3 DNA: TGTGCCAGCAGAGATCCCCGGGAAAAACTGTTTTTT; CDR3 protein: CASRDPREKLFF
clone size: .; V gene: TRBV3-1/TRBV3-2; J gene: TRBJ2-1; D gene: TRBD1; CDR3 DNA: TGTGCCAGCAGCCAAGCAGGGGGCAGGCAGTTCTTC; CDR3 protein: CASSQAGGRQFF
clone size: .; V gene: TRBV7-9; J gene: TRBJ1-3; D gene: .; CDR3 DNA: TGTGCCAGCAGCTTCCGGACAGAAGGTCGGAGCTCTGGAAACACCATATATTTT; CDR3 protein: CASSFRTEGRSSGNTIYF
clone size: .; V gene: TRBV4-1; J gene: TRBJ1-5; D gene: TRBD1; CDR3 DNA: TGCGCCAGCAGCCAAGATTCGGTGGCCAGGGGGGCGGGCCAGCCCCAGCATTTT; CDR3 protein: CASSQDSVARGAGQPQHF
clone size: .; V gene: TRBV5-1; J gene: TRBJ2-1; D gene: TRBD2; CDR3 DNA: TGCGCCAGCAGCTCCTTAGCGGGAGGCTACAATGAGCAGTTCTTC; CDR3 protein: CASSSLAGGYNEQFF
clone size: .; V gene: TRBV5-1; J gene: TRBJ1-1; D gene: TRBD1; CDR3 DNA: TGCGCCAGCAGCTTGGACAGGGGGACTATTGAAGCTTTCTTT; CDR3 protein: CASSLDRGTIEAFF
clone size: once; V gene: TRBV9; J gene: TRBJ1-2; D gene: .; CDR3 DNA: TGTGCCAGCAGCGTAGCACCCGACGACTATGGCTACACCTTC; CDR3 protein: CASSVAPDDYGYTF
clone size: few; V gene: TRBV19; J gene: TRBJ2-7; D gene: .; CDR3 DNA: TGTGCCAGTAGTATCCGTTTGAGGGTCTACGAGCAGTACTTC; CDR3 protein: CASSIRLRVYEQYF
clone size: .; V gene: TRBV7-3; J gene: TRBJ1-2; D gene: .; CDR3 DNA: TGTGCCAGCAGCCGACTACCAGGGTATGGCTACACCTTC; CDR3 protein: CASSRLPGYGYTF
clone size: .; V gene: TRBV14; J gene: TRBJ1-2; D gene: .; CDR3 DNA: TGTGCCAGCAGCCAAGGTCAGGGCCCTTATGGCTACACCTTC; CDR3 protein: CASSQGQGPYGYTF
clone size: .; V gene: TRBV6-2/TRBV6-3; J gene: TRBJ1-2; D gene: .; CDR3 DNA: TGTGCCAGCAGTTACTCGAGGTTGGGTCCTAGCTCTAACTATGGCTACACCTTC; CDR3 protein: CASSYSRLGPSSNYGYTF
clone size: .; V gene: TRBV7-2; J gene: TRBJ2-7; D gene: TRBD1; CDR3 DNA: TGTGCCAGCAGCTTTCCCGGGACAGGGATCCACGAGCAGTACTTC; CDR3 protein: CASSFPGTGIHEQYF
clone size: .; V gene: TRBV30; J gene: TRBJ1-6; D gene: .; CDR3 DNA: TGTGCCTGGAGTACCGTCCGGGGTCCCCTCCACTTT; CDR3 protein: CAWSTVRGPLHF
clone size: .; V gene: TRBV18; J gene: TRBJ1-5; D gene: TRBD1; CDR3 DNA: TGTGCCAGCTCAGAACAGGGGAACAATCAGCCCCAGCATTTT; CDR3 protein: CASSEQGNNQPQHF
clone size: .; V gene: TRBV3-1/TRBV3-2; J gene: TRBJ1-6; D gene: .; CDR3 DNA: TGTGCCAGCAGCCAAGCCCGGGGGTATAATTCACCCCTCCACTTT; CDR3 protein: CASSQARGYNSPLHF
clone size: .; V gene: TRBV18; J gene: TRBJ1-6; D gene: .; CDR3 DNA: TGTGCCAGCTCACCAAGGGATAGGGGGGGATTTCCCCTCCACTTT; CDR3 protein: CASSPRDRGGFPLHF
clone size: .; V gene: TRBV11-1; J gene: TRBJ2-3; D gene: .; CDR3 DNA: TGTGCCAGCAGCTCAGGAGTCACAGATACGCAGTATTTT; CDR3 protein: CASSSGVTDTQYF
clone size: .; V gene: TRBV28; J gene: TRBJ1-5; D gene: .; CDR3 DNA: TGTGCCAGCAACCTCAGCCCCGGGACGCTGGACGCTAGCAATCAGCCCCAGCATTTT; CDR3 protein: CASNLSPGTLDASNQPQHF
clone size: .; V gene: TRBV30; J gene: TRBJ2-1; D gene: TRBD2; CDR3 DNA: TGTGCCTGGAGTGTAGGCGGGAGGGCCTACAATGAGCAGTTCTTC; CDR3 protein: CAWSVGGRAYNEQFF
clone size: .; V gene: TRBV24-1; J gene: TRBJ2-2; D gene: .; CDR3 DNA: TGTGCCACTCAATCGTCCGAATTGAACACCGGGGAGCTGTTTTTT; CDR3 protein: CATQSSELNTGELFF
clone size: .; V gene: TRBV7-2; J gene: TRBJ1-5; D gene: .; CDR3 DNA: TGTGCCAGCAGCTTAGCGGGAGGGTTTAATCAGCCCCAGCATTTT; CDR3 protein: CASSLAGGFNQPQHF
clone size: once; V gene: TRBV5-1; J gene: TRBJ1-1; D gene: TRBD1; CDR3 DNA: TGCGCCAGCAGCTTGGGGGTAGGGGGCTGGAACACTGAAGCTTTCTTT; CDR3 protein: CASSLGVGGWNTEAFF
clone size: .; V gene: TRBV5-6; J gene: TRBJ1-6; D gene: .; CDR3 DNA: TGTGCCAGCAGCTTGGTGTCGGCAGAACTTAATTCACCCCTCCACTTT; CDR3 protein: CASSLVSAELNSPLHF
clone size: .; V gene: TRBV6-2/TRBV6-3; J gene: TRBJ2-7; D gene: TRBD2; CDR3 DNA: TGTGCCAGCAGTTATCTAGCGGGCTACGAGCAGTACTTC; CDR3 protein: CASSYLAGYEQYF
clone size: .; V gene: TRBV7-8; J gene: TRBJ1-2; D gene: TRBD1; CDR3 DNA: TGTGCCAGCAGCTCGGGACAGGGATATGGCTACACCTTC; CDR3 protein: CASSSGQGYGYTF
clone size: once; V gene: TRBV6-4; J gene: TRBJ1-2; D gene: TRBD1; CDR3 DNA: TGTGCCAGCAGGGACAGGTCAGACTATGGCTACACCTTC; CDR3 protein: CASRDRSDYGYTF
clone size: .; V gene: TRBV6-5; J gene: TRBJ1-2; D gene: TRBD1; CDR3 DNA: TGTGCCGCGGGACAGGGAAAGTATGGCTACACCTTC; CDR3 protein: CAAGQGKYGYTF
clone size: .; V gene: TRBV6-5; J gene: TRBJ1-4; D gene: .; CDR3 DNA: TGTGCCAGCAGCTTAGCCGGGTGGGGTGAAAAACTGTTTTTT; CDR3 protein: CASSLAGWGEKLFF
clone size: .; V gene: TRBV2; J gene: TRBJ1-6; D gene: .; CDR3 DNA: TGTGCCAGCAGTGACGGCTCGCGCCCCTATTCACCCCTCCACTTT; CDR3 protein: CASSDGSRPYSPLHF
clone size: .; V gene: TRBV5-1; J gene: TRBJ2-7; D gene: TRBD1; CDR3 DNA: TGCGCCAGCAGCGGGCAGGGACAGTCCTACGAGCAGTACTTC; CDR3 protein: CASSGQGQSYEQYF
clone size: .; V gene: TRBV29-1; J gene: TRBJ1-2; D gene: .; CDR3 DNA: TGCAGCGTTGCCCTCAGGAACTATGGCTACACCTTC; CDR3 protein: CSVALRNYGYTF
clone size: .; V gene: TRBV24-1; J gene: TRBJ1-1; D gene: .; CDR3 DNA: TGTGCCACCAGTGATTTGGGGGCGTTGAACACTGAAGCTTTCTTT; CDR3 protein: CATSDLGALNTEAFF
clone size: .; V gene: TRBV10-1; J gene: TRBJ1-6; D gene: .; CDR3 DNA: TGCGCCAGCAGTGAGTTTACAGGCCCGTATTCACCCCTCCACTTT; CDR3 protein: CASSEFTGPYSPLHF
clone size: .; V gene: TRBV19; J gene: TRBJ1-2; D gene: .; CDR3 DNA: TGTGCCAGTACCCCGTTCGGGGGAGGCTATGGCTACACCTTC; CDR3 protein: CASTPFGGGYGYTF
clone size: .; V gene: TRBV11-2; J gene: TRBJ1-1; D gene: .; CDR3 DNA: TGTGCCAGCAGCTTACCACGGCAGGGCCTCACTGAAGCTTTCTTT; CDR3 protein: CASSLPRQGLTEAFF
clone size: .; V gene: TRBV6-5; J gene: TRBJ1-4; D gene: TRBD1; CDR3 DNA: TGTGCCAGCAGTCGCCGGACAGGACTGGGTGAAAAACTGTTTTTT; CDR3 protein: CASSRRTGLGEKLFF
clone size: .; V gene: TRBV3-1/TRBV3-2; J gene: TRBJ2-3; D gene: .; CDR3 DNA: TGTGCCAGCAGCCGGGGAAGCACAGATACGCAGTATTTT; CDR3 protein: CASSRGSTDTQYF
clone size: .; V gene: TRBV27; J gene: TRBJ1-1; D gene: .; CDR3 DNA: TGTGCCAGCAGTTTGGGCAGGGCCTGGGACACTGAAGCTTTCTTT; CDR3 protein: CASSLGRAWDTEAFF
clone size: .; V gene: TRBV27; J gene: TRBJ2-6; D gene: .; CDR3 DNA: TGTGCCAGCAGTTCAAACAGGGTTCTCTCTGGGGCCAACGTCCTGACTTTC; CDR3 protein: CASSSNRVLSGANVLTF
clone size: .; V gene: TRBV28; J gene: TRBJ2-5; D gene: .; CDR3 DNA: TGTGCCAGCACCCCCCATGAGAATCAAGAGACCCAGTACTTC; CDR3 protein: CASTPHENQETQYF
clone size: .; V gene: TRBV5-4; J gene: TRBJ2-3; D gene: TRBD1; CDR3 DNA: TGTGCCAGCAGCTCGACAGGGGGAGATACGCAGTATTTT; CDR3 protein: CASSSTGGDTQYF
clone size: .; V gene: TRBV20-1; J gene: TRBJ1-1; D gene: .; CDR3 DNA: TGCAGTGCTAGTAAGCAGGGATCGATCACTGAAGCTTTCTTT; CDR3 protein: CSASKQGSITEAFF
clone size: .; V gene: TRBV28; J gene: TRBJ1-6; D gene: TRBD1; CDR3 DNA: TGTGCCAGCAGTTCCACCGGACAGGTCAATTCACCCCTCCACTTT; CDR3 protein: CASSSTGQVNSPLHF
clone size: .; V gene: TRBV11-2; J gene: TRBJ1-1; D gene: .; CDR3 DNA: TGTGCCAGCAGCTTGGGTATCGGGGAAGCTTTCTTT; CDR3 protein: CASSLGIGEAFF
clone size: .; V gene: TRBV19; J gene: TRBJ2-6; D gene: .; CDR3 DNA: TGTGCCAGTAGTAGGGGCGTCAACTCTGGGGCCAACGTCCTGACTTTC; CDR3 protein: CASSRGVNSGANVLTF
clone size: .; V gene: TRBV11-2; J gene: TRBJ2-5; D gene: TRBD2; CDR3 DNA: TGTGCCAGCAGCTTCGCCGGGACTAGCGGGAGCGGGGAGACCCAGTACTTC; CDR3 protein: CASSFAGTSGSGETQYF
clone size: .; V gene: TRBV2; J gene: TRBJ2-2; D gene: .; CDR3 DNA: TGTGCCAGCAGGACCGGGGAGCTGTTTTTT; CDR3 protein: CASRTGELFF
clone size: .; V gene: TRBV11-2; J gene: TRBJ2-1; D gene: TRBD2; CDR3 DNA: TGTGCCAGCAGCTTAATGACCGGGGGGGAGGCTGAGCAGTTCTTC; CDR3 protein: CASSLMTGGEAEQFF
clone size: .; V gene: TRBV21-1; J gene: TRBJ1-4; D gene: .; CDR3 DNA: TGTGCCAGCCGGAGGGACAGAAATGAAAAACTGTTTTTT; CDR3 protein: CASRRDRNEKLFF